This TCR beta chain was captured in a study of early T cells in non-severe SARS-CoV-2 infection. This CDR3 region has 15 residues. From germline, CDR1 is SGHAT and CDR2 FQNNGV. V shed 1 base, J shed 0 bases, and the junction held 3 bases outside the gene matches. One entry per CDR3 protein results from TCRdb running MiXCR on the 5' RACE reads. The table includes about 17,000 distinct CDR3 sequences, around 6% detected once. V is TRBV11-2 and J is TRBJ2-7; 7 nucleotides line up with TRBD2. The source is an adult who was a healthcare worker with PCR-confirmed SARS-CoV-2 infection or an uninfected control (not recorded which). The sample consisted of whole blood, taken at baseline. The CDR3 DNA sequence: TGTGCCAGCAGCTTAGTAGCGGGTACCTCCTACGAGCAGTACTTC. It translates to CASSLVAGTSYEQYF.